This T cell receptor beta chain stems from a study of identical twins. TCRdb re-derived calls from the 5' RACE reads in MiXCR, one entry per CDR3 protein. This table holds approximately 590,000 distinct CDR3 sequences, approximately 9.6% found once. This clonotype was picked up many times. Its antigen is currently unknown. Whole-study results and caveats: The abundant beta clonotypes from cord blood had fewer insertions, and memory repertoires had none of this.

The length of the CDR3 is 16 residues. CDR1 and CDR2 (germline): SGHVS, FNYEAQ. V was pared by 4 bases and J by 4 bases, with 8 bases of the junction left unmatched. These data also formed part of another study, on yellow fever vaccine responses in identical twins.

The chain combines TRBV7-6 with TRBJ2-3; 10 nucleotides agree with TRBD1. The specimen sequenced was PBMCs. The clonotype originates from a woman aged 18-30 years in good health. The CDR3 DNA sequence: TGTGCCAGCAGCTCAATACGGGACAGGGGACCAGATACGCAGTATTTT. Its translation is CASSSIRDRGPDTQYF. Supplemented by reference TRBV7-6 and TRBJ2-3, the full variable domain reads GAGVSQSPRYKVTKRGQDVALRCDPISGHVSLYWYRQALGQGPEFLTYFNYEAQQDKSGLPNDRFSAERPEGSISTLTIQRTEQRDSAMYRCASSSIRDRGPDTQYFGPGTRLTVL.